The following is a T cell receptor (beta chain) sequence with its context. This sample is drawn from a study of blood T cell repertoires in COVID-19. Per the original methods: Estimation of nucleated cell counts was performed using reference gene primer amplification. The data were produced by immunoSEQ multiplex PCR, yet TCRdb's version contains in-frame clones alone and is incomplete. The V and J calls and clone size come from that table; D and trimming were worked out from the DNA. Of about 280,000 clones in the sample, around 83% were seen once. The study recruited people aged about 18 to 95 years across approximately 23 US areas. Participant reports of clinical history set cohort assignment. What was sequenced was PBMCs or T cells enriched from blood (not recorded which). The clonotype comes from a man aged 40-49 years who had been exposed to COVID-19.

The CDR3 here is CASSLGSEGAGNTIYF. In nucleotides, the CDR3 is TGCGCCAGCAGCTTGGGGTCCGAGGGGGCTGGAAACACCATATATTTT. The genes are TRBV5-1 and TRBJ1-3; tentative D call: TRBD1 (6 bases). V was pared by 0 bases and J by 2 bases, with 12 bases between. CDR3 length: 16 residues. Germline V gene data show CDR1 as SGHRS and CDR2 as YFSETQ. Together with reference TRBV5-1 and TRBJ1-3, the CDR3 gives the full variable domain: KAGVTQTPRYLIKTRGQQVTLSCSPISGHRSVSWYQQTPGQGLQFLFEYFSETQRNKGNFPGRFSGRQFSNSRSEMNVSTLELGDSALYLCASSLGSEGAGNTIYFGEGSWLTVV.